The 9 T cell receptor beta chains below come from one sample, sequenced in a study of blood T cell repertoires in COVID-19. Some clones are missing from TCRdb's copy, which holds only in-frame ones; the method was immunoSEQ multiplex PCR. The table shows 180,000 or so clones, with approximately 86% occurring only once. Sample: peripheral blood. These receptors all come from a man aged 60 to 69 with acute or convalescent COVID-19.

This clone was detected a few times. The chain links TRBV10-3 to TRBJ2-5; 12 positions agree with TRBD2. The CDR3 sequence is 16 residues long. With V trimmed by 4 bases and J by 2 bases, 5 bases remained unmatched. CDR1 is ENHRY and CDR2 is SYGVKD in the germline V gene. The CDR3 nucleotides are TGTGCCATCAGTGCGTTCCTAGCGGGAGGGCAAGAGACCCAGTACTTC. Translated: CAISAFLAGGQETQYF.

CDR3 sequence reads: CASSQGASGREQYF. The CDR3 bases are TGTGCCAGCAGCCAAGGGGCTAGCGGGAGGGAGCAGTACTTC. The rearrangement links TRBV4-2 to TRBJ2-7; 11 nucleotides agree with TRBD2. Germline values: CDR1 LGHNA, CDR2 YNFKEQ. Trimming at V came to 1 base and at J to 7 bases, leaving 3 bases not matched to a gene. The CDR3 is 14 residues long.

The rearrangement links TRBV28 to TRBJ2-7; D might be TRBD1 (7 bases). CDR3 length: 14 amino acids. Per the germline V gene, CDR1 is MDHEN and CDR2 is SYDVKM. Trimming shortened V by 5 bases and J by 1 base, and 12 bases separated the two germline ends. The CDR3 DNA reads TGTGCCAGCAGTCCCAGGGGGAGGTCCTACGAGCAGTACTTC. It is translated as CASSPRGRSYEQYF.

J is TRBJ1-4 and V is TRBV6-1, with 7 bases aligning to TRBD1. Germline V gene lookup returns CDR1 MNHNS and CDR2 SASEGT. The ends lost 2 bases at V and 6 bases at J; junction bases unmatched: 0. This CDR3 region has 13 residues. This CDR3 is CASSETGDEKLFF. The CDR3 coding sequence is TGTGCCAGCAGTGAAACAGGGGATGAAAAACTGTTTTTT.

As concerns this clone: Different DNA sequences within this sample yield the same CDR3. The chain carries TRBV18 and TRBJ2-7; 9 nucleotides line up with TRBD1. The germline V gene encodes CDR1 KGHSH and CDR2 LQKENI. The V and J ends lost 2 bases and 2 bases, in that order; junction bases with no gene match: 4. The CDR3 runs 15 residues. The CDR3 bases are TGTGCCAGCTCACCAGGACAGGGGTTAACCTACGAGCAGTACTTC. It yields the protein CASSPGQGLTYEQYF.

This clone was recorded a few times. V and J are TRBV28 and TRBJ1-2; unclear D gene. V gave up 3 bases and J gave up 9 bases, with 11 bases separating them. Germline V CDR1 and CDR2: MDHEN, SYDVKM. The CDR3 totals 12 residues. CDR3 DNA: TGTGCCAGCAGTTTGGGCGTCTCGAGCTACACCTTC. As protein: CASSLGVSSYTF.

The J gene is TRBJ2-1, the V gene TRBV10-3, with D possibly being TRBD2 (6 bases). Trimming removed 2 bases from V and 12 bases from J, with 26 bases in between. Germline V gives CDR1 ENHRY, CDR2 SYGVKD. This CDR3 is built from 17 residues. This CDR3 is CAISEPEGLGSRLGQFF. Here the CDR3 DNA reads TGTGCCATCAGTGAGCCTGAGGGTCTCGGGAGTCGACTAGGGCAGTTCTTC.

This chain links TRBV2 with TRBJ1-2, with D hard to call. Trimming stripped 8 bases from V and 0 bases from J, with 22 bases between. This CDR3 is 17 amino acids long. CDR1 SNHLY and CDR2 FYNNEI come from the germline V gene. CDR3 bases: TGTGCCAGCCCCCCGGTATCGAACCGCGGAGCTAACTATGGCTACACCTTC. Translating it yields CASPPVSNRGANYGYTF.

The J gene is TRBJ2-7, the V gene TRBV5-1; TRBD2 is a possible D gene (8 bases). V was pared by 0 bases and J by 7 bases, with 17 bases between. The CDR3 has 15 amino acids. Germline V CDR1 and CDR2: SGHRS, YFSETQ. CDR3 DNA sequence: TGCGCCAGCAGCTTGGAGGGGGCTAGCGGGCAAGAGCAGTACTTC. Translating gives CASSLEGASGQEQYF.